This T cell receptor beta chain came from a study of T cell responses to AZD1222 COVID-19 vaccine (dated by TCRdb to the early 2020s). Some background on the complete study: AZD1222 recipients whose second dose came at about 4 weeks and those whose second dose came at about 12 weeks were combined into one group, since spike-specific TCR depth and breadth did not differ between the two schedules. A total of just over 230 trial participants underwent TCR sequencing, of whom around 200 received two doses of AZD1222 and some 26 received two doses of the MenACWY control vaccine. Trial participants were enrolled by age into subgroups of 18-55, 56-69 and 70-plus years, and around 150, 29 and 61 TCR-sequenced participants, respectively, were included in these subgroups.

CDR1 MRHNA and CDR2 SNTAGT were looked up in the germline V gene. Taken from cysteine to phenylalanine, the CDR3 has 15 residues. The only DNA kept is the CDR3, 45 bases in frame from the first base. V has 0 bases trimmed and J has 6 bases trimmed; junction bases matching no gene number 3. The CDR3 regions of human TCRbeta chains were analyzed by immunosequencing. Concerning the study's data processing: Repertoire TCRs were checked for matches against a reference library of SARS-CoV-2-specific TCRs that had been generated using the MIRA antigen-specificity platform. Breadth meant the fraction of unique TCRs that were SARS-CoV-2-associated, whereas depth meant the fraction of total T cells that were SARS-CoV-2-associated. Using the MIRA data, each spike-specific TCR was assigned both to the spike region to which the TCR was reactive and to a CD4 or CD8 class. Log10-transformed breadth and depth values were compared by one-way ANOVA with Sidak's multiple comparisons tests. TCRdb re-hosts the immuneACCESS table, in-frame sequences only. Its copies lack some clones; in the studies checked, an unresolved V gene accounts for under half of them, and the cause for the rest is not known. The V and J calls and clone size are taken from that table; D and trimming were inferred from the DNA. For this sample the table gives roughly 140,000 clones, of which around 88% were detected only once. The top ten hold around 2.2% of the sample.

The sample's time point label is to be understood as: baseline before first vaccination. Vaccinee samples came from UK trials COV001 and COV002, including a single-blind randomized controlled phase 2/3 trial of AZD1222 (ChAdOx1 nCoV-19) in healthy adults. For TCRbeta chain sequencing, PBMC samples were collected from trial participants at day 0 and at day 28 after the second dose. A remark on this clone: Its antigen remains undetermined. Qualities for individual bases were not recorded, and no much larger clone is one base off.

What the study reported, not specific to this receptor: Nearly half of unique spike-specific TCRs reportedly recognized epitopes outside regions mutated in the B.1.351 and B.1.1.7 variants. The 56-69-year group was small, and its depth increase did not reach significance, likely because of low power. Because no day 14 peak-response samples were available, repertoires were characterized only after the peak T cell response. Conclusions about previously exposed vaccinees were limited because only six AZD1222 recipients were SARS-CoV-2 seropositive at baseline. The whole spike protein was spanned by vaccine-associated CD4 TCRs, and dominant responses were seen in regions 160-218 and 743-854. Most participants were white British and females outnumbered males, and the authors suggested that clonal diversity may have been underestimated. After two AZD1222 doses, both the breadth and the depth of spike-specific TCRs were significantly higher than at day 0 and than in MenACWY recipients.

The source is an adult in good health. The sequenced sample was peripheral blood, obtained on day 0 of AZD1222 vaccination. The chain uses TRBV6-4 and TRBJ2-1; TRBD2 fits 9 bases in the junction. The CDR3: CASSDSISGSNEQFF. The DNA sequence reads TGTGCCAGCAGTGACTCGATTAGCGGGAGCAATGAGCAGTTCTTC.